The entry that follows covers one T cell receptor beta chain sequence. Here immunoSEQ multiplex PCR was the method, and the copy in TCRdb shows in-frame clones only, minus some. The table shows nearly 350,000 clones, with around 80% occurring only once. These data are taken from a study of blood T cell repertoires in COVID-19. The CDR3 is made up of 15 amino acids. After removal of 5 bases from V and 5 bases from J, the junction contained 6 bases not matched to a gene. Germline CDR1 is SGHKS and CDR2 is YYEKEE (reference sequence). Sample: peripheral blood. The TCR sequence derives from a man aged 25 to 40 with active or convalescent COVID-19. This chain links TRBV5-5 with TRBJ2-3, with 12 bases that match TRBD1. The CDR3 reads CASSWDRGRKDTQYF. In DNA, the CDR3 is TGTGCCAGCAGTTGGGACAGGGGGCGTAAAGATACGCAGTATTTT.